The 18 T cell receptor beta chains below come from one sample, sequenced in a study of regulatory T cells in long-lasting Graves disease. Assembly of TCR beta libraries relied on iRepertoire HTBI primers together with Arm-PCR of CDR3 regions. Via MiXCR, TCRdb re-called the multiplex PCR reads, giving one row per CDR3 protein. The sample holds a few hundred thousand distinct CDR3 sequences, 20% to 25% seen once. Specified time point: persistent/refractory GD, antithyroid drugs over 5 years with positive TRAb. The TCR library was made from RNA that had been extracted from PBMCs in TRIzol. Sequenced material: peripheral blood mononuclear cells (PBMCs), taken when the disease was refractory, from a patient treated with antithyroid drugs. The origin of the receptors is a female donor with Graves disease.

This clonotype was detected ten times or more. This chain uses TRBV28 with TRBJ1-4, with a possible D match to TRBD1 (6 bases). Per the germline V gene, CDR1 is MDHEN and CDR2 is SYDVKM. The CDR3 has 15 residues. The V gene lost 5 bases and the J gene lost 15 bases, with 25 bases spanning the gap. This chain's CDR3 is CASSRPGGISELVFF. Written as DNA, the CDR3 is TGTGCCAGCAGTAGGCCTGGGGGCATATCTGAACTGGTGTTTTTT.

The table lists this clonotype with a few counts. The gene calls are TRBV11-2 and TRBJ2-7; the D is unclear. Per germline, CDR1 SGHAT and CDR2 FQNNGV. The CDR3 is made up of 12 amino acids. The V end lost 0 bases, the J end lost 7 bases, and 7 bases lay between the germline ends. The CDR3 DNA reads TGTGCCAGCAGCTTAGATCCCCTGGAGCAGTACTTC. Protein product: CASSLDPLEQYF.

The genes are TRBV5-1 and TRBJ2-7; D ambiguous. From germline, CDR1 is SGHRS and CDR2 YFSETQ. The CDR3 has 15 amino acids. Trimming shortened V by 3 bases and J by 0 bases, and 13 bases separated the two germline ends. CDR3 coding DNA: TGCGCCAGCAGCTCCGGCGAAACGAGCTCCTACGAGCAGTACTTC. Residues: CASSSGETSSYEQYF. The whole variable domain, remainder taken from reference TRBV5-1 and TRBJ2-7, is KAGVTQTPRYLIKTRGQQVTLSCSPISGHRSVSWYQQTPGQGLQFLFEYFSETQRNKGNFPGRFSGRQFSNSRSEMNVSTLELGDSALYLCASSSGETSSYEQYFGPGTRLTVT.

As concerns this clonotype: Since a far larger clone is one base different, this is likely a read error. The chain couples TRBV28 to TRBJ2-5, with D perhaps given as TRBD1 or TRBD2 (5 bases each). The CDR3 is 15 amino acids. Germline V CDR1 and CDR2: MDHEN, SYDVKM. CDR3 sequence reads: CASSLDPGPQGTQYF. For the CDR3, the DNA is TGTGCCAGCAGCCTCGACCCGGGACCCCAAGGGACCCAGTACTTC. Based on the CDR3 plus reference TRBV28 and TRBJ2-5, the full variable domain is DVKVTQSSRYLVKRTGEKVFLECVQDMDHENMFWYRQDPGLGLRLIYFSYDVKMKEKGDIPEGYSVSREKKERFSLILESASTNQTSMYLCASSLDPGPQGTQYFGPGTRLLVL.

This clonotype was observed at least ten times. The gene calls are TRBV20-1 and TRBJ2-5; D is ambiguous. This CDR3 has 10 residues. The V end lost 6 bases, the J end lost 4 bases, and 6 bases lay between the germline ends. CDR1 is DFQATT and CDR2 is SNEGSKA in the germline V gene (reference sequence). For the CDR3, the DNA is TGCAGTGCGGGCTTAGAGACCCAGTACTTC. This codes for CSAGLETQYF.

V and J are TRBV7-9 and TRBJ2-2, with 8 bases fitting TRBD2. CDR1 is SEHNR and CDR2 is FQNEAQ in the germline V gene (reference sequence). The CDR3 spans 16 residues. V dropped 7 bases and J dropped 4; count of bases not matched to a gene: 11. The CDR3 nucleotides are TGTGCCAGCACCATGGGGGCGGGAGGCCTCACCGGGGAGCTGTTTTTT. This translates into CASTMGAGGLTGELFF.

The chain employs TRBV7-8 and TRBJ2-1, with D perhaps matching TRBD2 (5 bases). The V gene lost 1 base and the J gene lost 0 bases, with 16 bases spanning the gap. Germline V gene sequence: CDR1 SGHVS, CDR2 FQNEAQ. The CDR3 consists of 18 residues. CDR3 sequence reads: CASSLDGVGVISYNEQFF. As DNA, the CDR3 is TGTGCCAGCAGCTTAGATGGGGTGGGAGTTATCTCCTACAATGAGCAGTTCTTC.

This clonotype turned up a few times. The genes are TRBV10-2 and TRBJ1-2; D remains ambiguous. Germline CDR1 reads WSHSY; CDR2 reads SAAADI. This CDR3 spans 13 amino acids. Trimming pared 2 bases from V and 7 bases from J, leaving 11 bases between. Here the CDR3 reads CASSEQRRSGYTF. The DNA of the CDR3 is TGCGCCAGCAGTGAGCAGAGGAGGAGTGGCTACACCTTC.

The V and J genes are TRBV29-1 and TRBJ2-7; D is unclear. Trimming stripped 2 bases from V and 2 bases from J, with 4 bases between. Germline V CDR1 and CDR2: SQVTM, ANQGSEA. CDR3 size: 11 residues. CDR3 in amino acids: CSVERAYEQYF. The CDR3 coding sequence is TGCAGCGTTGAAAGGGCCTACGAGCAGTACTTC.

Ten or more counts support this clonotype. V is TRBV20-1 and J is TRBJ1-5, with D perhaps TRBD1 (5 bases). In germline, CDR1 is DFQATT, CDR2 SNEGSKA (reference sequence). The V end was cut by 1 base, the J end by 3 bases, with 13 bases between. This CDR3 has 15 residues. In DNA form, the CDR3 reads TGCAGTGCTAGAGTAGGGGCAGAGATCAATCAGCCCCAGCATTTT. Its protein product is CSARVGAEINQPQHF.

This clonotype was seen repeatedly, ten times or more. V is TRBV2 and J is TRBJ2-7, with TRBD1 as a possible D gene (6 bases). Germline CDR1 SNHLY, CDR2 FYNNEI. CDR3 size: 14 residues. V shed 3 bases and J shed 5 bases, with 14 bases lying between them. The CDR3 is CASSDRGKRDEQYF. The CDR3 coding sequence is TGTGCCAGCAGTGACAGGGGCAAACGGGACGAGCAGTACTTC.

This clonotype came up many times. The chain employs TRBV10-1 and TRBJ2-5; D is perhaps TRBD1 (6 bases). Trimming took 3 bases from V and 3 from J, leaving 14 bases between them. Germline CDR1 reads WNHNN; CDR2 reads SYGVQD (reference sequence). CDR3 length equals 15 residues. CDR3 amino acids: CASSERTGSEETQYF. The CDR3 bases are TGCGCCAGCAGTGAACGAACAGGGTCCGAAGAGACCCAGTACTTC.

Of note for this clonotype: This may stem from a read error, because a much larger clone lies one nucleotide away. As the CDR3 is not closed by the conserved phenylalanine or tryptophan, this likely results from a read error. The chain is built from TRBV12-3 or TRBV12-4 and TRBJ1-1, with D unclear. The CDR3 consists of 13 residues. V was trimmed by 7 bases and J by 3 bases, leaving 12 bases between them. The CDR3 sequence: CASNPLMDTEAFL. The DNA of the CDR3 is TGTGCCAGCAATCCCCTGATGGACACTGAAGCTTTCCTT.

This clonotype occurred a few times. The V call is TRBV29-1, the J call TRBJ2-7; either TRBD1 or TRBD2 may supply D (5 bases each). V was trimmed by 5 bases and J by 3 bases, leaving 14 bases between them. Germline values: CDR1 SQVTM, CDR2 ANQGSEA. CDR3 length: 13 amino acids. CDR3 in DNA: TGCAGCGTTCGCCTGAGGGGTCTCTACGAGCAGTACTTC. Amino acids: CSVRLRGLYEQYF.

This clonotype was seen repeatedly, ten times or more. The chain combines TRBV28 with TRBJ1-5; tentatively, D is TRBD1 (5 bases). V dropped 2 bases and J dropped 4 bases, with 15 bases sitting between them. Germline assignment: CDR1 MDHEN and CDR2 SYDVKM. The CDR3 covers 16 residues. CDR3 residues: CASSLRGRKLNQPQHF. Here the CDR3 DNA reads TGTGCCAGCAGTTTAAGGGGCCGCAAATTGAATCAGCCCCAGCATTTT.

Only a few counts were recorded for this clonotype. The chain is built from TRBV28 and TRBJ1-2, with TRBD1 identical over 7 bases. The CDR3 loop spans 15 amino acids. J was trimmed by 3 bases and V by 4 bases; bases with no gene match: 8. Per germline, CDR1 MDHEN and CDR2 SYDVKM. The CDR3 coding sequence is TGTGCCAGCAGTTGGAGAACAGGGGCAGACTATGGCTACACCTTC. Translating gives CASSWRTGADYGYTF.

This clonotype came up many times. CDR3 loop: CASSAAKGTTNEKLFF. CDR3 in DNA: TGTGCCAGCAGTGCTGCCAAAGGGACGACTAATGAAAAACTGTTTTTT. V and J are TRBV2 and TRBJ1-4, with a possible D match to TRBD1 (5 bases). V was shortened by 4 bases and J by 2 bases, with 14 bases between the two germline ends. The germline CDR1 and CDR2 sequences are SNHLY and FYNNEI. The CDR3 runs to 16 residues. Full variable domain (outside the CDR3, taken from reference TRBV2 and TRBJ1-4): EPEVTQTPSHQVTQMGQEVILRCVPISNHLYFYWYRQILGQKVEFLVSFYNNEISEKSEIFDDQFSVERPDGSNFTLKIRSTKLEDSAMYFCASSAAKGTTNEKLFFGSGTQLSVL.

The sample holds a few counts of this clonotype. The chain links TRBV9 to TRBJ2-5; 7 positions match TRBD1. CDR1 is SGDLS and CDR2 is YYNGEE in the germline V gene. With 3 bases clipped from V and 3 bases from J, the junction kept 11 bases outside the gene matches. The CDR3 runs to 16 residues. The CDR3 is CASSARQGAKEETQYF. The CDR3 nucleotides read TGTGCCAGCAGCGCCCGACAGGGCGCGAAAGAAGAGACCCAGTACTTC.